The subject of this entry is one T cell receptor beta chain. The sample originates from a study of T cell repertoires in cytomegalovirus infection. TCRdb passed the reads through MiXCR, listing each CDR3 protein once. The sample contains some 680,000 distinct CDR3 sequences, roughly 36% of which appear only once. This CDR3 comprises 17 residues. In germline, CDR1 is SGHAT, CDR2 FQNNGV. Trimming shortened V by 1 base and J by 2 bases, and 17 bases separated the two germline ends. The sequence came from a human donor in good health (CMV status not recorded). Some clones in this sample may be carry-over from other donors' samples. Sequencing input: PBMCs. The V gene is TRBV11-2, the J gene TRBJ1-2, with D possibly matching TRBD1 (6 bases). CDR3 sequence: CASSLGGPHEGNYGYTF. CDR3 nucleotide sequence: TGTGCCAGCAGCTTAGGGGGGCCCCACGAAGGAAACTATGGCTACACCTTC.